The TCR beta chain described here comes from a study of blood T cell repertoires in COVID-19. Study-wide background: Sample material is recorded as cDNA or gDNA derived from T cells, B-cell-depleted T cells, or PBMCs.

This clone was recorded only once. This CDR3 has 13 residues. V was cut by 7 bases and J by 1 base, with 10 bases left in between. CDR1 and CDR2 from the germline V gene are SNHLY and FYNNEI. The table came from immunoSEQ multiplex PCR; TCRdb's copy has only in-frame clones and leaves some out. The sample records some 51,000 clones, 88% being singletons. The rearrangement uses TRBV2 and TRBJ1-1; the D gene is possibly TRBD1 (6 bases). This receptor was identified in a man aged 50-60 years with active COVID-19. The sample was peripheral blood. CDR3 residues: CASKGGRNTEAFF. CDR3 DNA: TGTGCCAGCAAGGGGGGGCGGAACACTGAAGCTTTCTTT.